Below, 13 T cell receptor beta chains from the same sample are listed, as sequenced in a study of radiotherapy plus CTLA-4 blockade in lung cancer. The data were produced by immunoSEQ multiplex PCR, yet TCRdb's version contains in-frame clones alone and is incomplete. The sample contains about 39,000 clones, more than 75% of which appear only once. The sample here was peripheral blood, taken from a patient treated with radiotherapy plus ipilimumab. The receptor set was obtained from a human donor with non-small cell lung cancer that progressed on radiotherapy plus ipilimumab.

V is TRBV9 and J is TRBJ1-3, with unresolved D. The germline V gene encodes CDR1 SGDLS and CDR2 YYNGEE. The CDR3 extends over 15 amino acids. Trimming took off 0 bases at V and 0 bases at J, with 7 bases between the two ends. The CDR3 nucleotides read TGTGCCAGCAGCGTAGGAGTGTTCTCTGGAAACACCATATATTTT. Amino acids: CASSVGVFSGNTIYF.

The V gene is TRBV7-8, the J gene TRBJ2-1; 8 positions agree with TRBD2. J lost 12 bases, V lost 5 bases, and 6 bases had no gene match. This CDR3 has 12 residues. CDR1 and CDR2 (germline): SGHVS, FQNEAQ. CDR3 nucleotide sequence: TGTGCCAGCAGCCGAAGCGGGGGAGTGCAGTTCTTC. It yields the protein CASSRSGGVQFF.

The chain combines TRBV9 with TRBJ2-2; the D gene is possibly TRBD1 (5 bases). CDR3 length: 15 residues. V lost 2 bases to trimming and J lost 4 bases, with 12 bases between them. Germline V CDR1 and CDR2: SGDLS, YYNGEE. Here the CDR3 DNA reads TGTGCCAGCAGCGTGTCAGGGATGTTCACCGGGGAGCTGTTTTTT. It translates to CASSVSGMFTGELFF. The entire variable domain, with the rest obtained from reference TRBV9 and TRBJ2-2, is as follows: DSGVTQTPKHLITATGQRVTLRCSPRSGDLSVYWYQQSLDQGLQFLIQYYNGEERAKGNILERFSAQQFPDLHSELNLSSLELGDSALYFCASSVSGMFTGELFFGEGSRLTVL.

This clone was found once. The V gene is TRBV6-5, the J gene TRBJ1-1; 7 bases are shared with TRBD1. J lost 5 bases, V lost 0 bases, and 3 bases had no gene match. CDR1 is MNHEY, CDR2 SVGAGI, per germline. The CDR3 extends over 14 amino acids. This CDR3 is CASSYSYRGTEAFF. The CDR3, as DNA: TGTGCCAGCAGTTACTCATACAGGGGAACTGAAGCTTTCTTT.

The rearrangement uses TRBV11-2 and TRBJ1-3; 9 bases are shared with TRBD1. J lost 3 bases, V lost 0 bases, and 6 bases had no gene match. This CDR3 has 17 residues. From germline, CDR1 is SGHAT and CDR2 FQNNGV. Here the CDR3 DNA reads TGTGCCAGCAGCTTAGAAGGGACAGGGTTTTTTGGAAACACCATATATTTT. Amino acid sequence: CASSLEGTGFFGNTIYF.

This chain's CDR3 is CSAAGKETQYF. The CDR3 bases are TGCAGTGCTGCGGGGAAAGAGACCCAGTACTTC. The chain carries TRBV20-1 and TRBJ2-5; D may be TRBD2 (6 bases). Trimming stripped 5 bases from V and 3 bases from J, with 7 bases between. Germline-derived CDR1 and CDR2 are DFQATT and SNEGSKA (reference sequence). The CDR3 is 11 residues long.

This sequence joins TRBV9 and TRBJ2-2; D is unclear. Germline V gene lookup returns CDR1 SGDLS and CDR2 YYNGEE. With 4 bases removed from V and 1 base from J, the gap between germline ends came to 5 bases. This CDR3 contains 13 residues. In nucleotides, the CDR3 is TGTGCCAGCAGCCCCCAGAACACCGGGGAGCTGTTTTTT. It encodes CASSPQNTGELFF. The whole variable domain, filled in from reference TRBV9 and TRBJ2-2, reads DSGVTQTPKHLITATGQRVTLRCSPRSGDLSVYWYQQSLDQGLQFLIQYYNGEERAKGNILERFSAQQFPDLHSELNLSSLELGDSALYFCASSPQNTGELFFGEGSRLTVL.

The chain recombines TRBV11-2 with TRBJ1-1; D may be TRBD1 (5 bases). CDR3 length: 14 residues. V lost 5 bases and J lost 6, with 16 bases in between. The germline gives CDR1 SGHAT, CDR2 FQNNGV. CDR3 coding DNA: TGTGCCAGCAGCCTTGGGGGGGGAAGCGCTGAAGCTTTCTTT. It codes for CASSLGGGSAEAFF.

The chain links TRBV11-3 to TRBJ2-1; 7 bases match TRBD1. Trimming at V came to 1 base and at J to 8 bases, leaving 11 bases not matched to a gene. Germline V lookup: CDR1 SGHNT, CDR2 YENEEA. This CDR3 region has 16 residues. CDR3: CASSLGNPGGRDEQFF. The CDR3 coding sequence is TGTGCCAGCAGCTTAGGTAACCCAGGGGGTAGGGATGAGCAGTTCTTC.

The J gene is TRBJ2-3, the V gene TRBV5-1, with D unresolved. The germline gives CDR1 SGHRS, CDR2 YFSETQ. Deletions cut 0 bases from V and 3 bases from J, with 8 bases between. This CDR3 spans 14 amino acids. CDR3 DNA: TGCGCCAGCAGCTTGGCGGGTGGAACAGATACGCAGTATTTT. Its translation: CASSLAGGTDTQYF.

CDR3 nucleotide sequence: TGTGCCAGCAGAGGACAGTCCTCTGGAAACACCATATATTTT. This encodes CASRGQSSGNTIYF. The chain carries TRBV25-1 and TRBJ1-3, with a weak D call TRBD1 (6 bases). The CDR3 extends over 14 amino acids. V was cut by 6 bases and J by 0 bases, with 9 bases left in between. Germline assignment: CDR1 MGHDK and CDR2 SYGVNS.

The J gene is TRBJ1-2, the V gene TRBV19; 9 nucleotides match TRBD1. CDR1 and CDR2 from the germline V gene are LNHDA and SQIVND (reference sequence). The CDR3 has 13 residues. With 5 bases clipped from V and 6 bases from J, the junction kept 4 bases outside the gene matches. In DNA, the CDR3 is TGTGCCAGTAGTTCGACAGGGGGGGATGGCTACACCTTC. Protein: CASSSTGGDGYTF.

This chain connects TRBV7-3 to TRBJ2-3, with TRBD2 matching 8 bases. The CDR3 loop spans 15 amino acids. Unmatched junction bases numbered 3, after V lost 3 bases and J lost 1 base. Germline V gene data show CDR1 as SGHTA and CDR2 as FQGTGA. CDR3 nucleotides: TGTGCCAGCAGCTTTAGCGGGGTACGCACAGATACGCAGTATTTT. It encodes CASSFSGVRTDTQYF.